This T cell receptor (beta chain) is drawn from a study of control samples from healthy donors and cancer patients. Sequenced by immunoSEQ multiplex PCR; TCRdb stores in-frame clones only, minus some. The table has about 110,000 clones, 80% to 90% seen once. This CDR3 is 15 amino acids long. From germline, CDR1 is SEHNR and CDR2 FQNEAQ (reference sequence). Trimming removed 5 bases at V and 2 bases at J, with 13 bases between. The chain joins TRBV7-9 to TRBJ1-5; TRBD1 might be the D (5 bases). Sample: blood. This clonotype was sampled from a woman in her fifties or sixties in good health. CDR3 amino acids: CASSSRESGNQPQHF. The CDR3 DNA reads TGTGCCAGCAGCAGCAGGGAATCAGGCAATCAGCCCCAGCATTTT.